This T cell receptor (beta chain) was observed in a study of spatial heterogeneity in lung cancer. About the research overall: Detection consistently captured more beta-chain sequences than alpha-chain sequences. Study-wide results and caveats: Expanded alpha and beta TCR counts within tumors tracked tumor mutation counts.

Time point specified: sample taken at primary tumor resection. Only a few counts were recorded for this clonotype. Its specificity is not known. TCRdb passed the 5' RACE reads through MiXCR, listing each CDR3 protein once. Of fewer than 15,000 distinct CDR3 sequences detected, roughly 5.4% appear once; the ten largest clones hold roughly 10%. This CDR3 has 13 residues. Germline CDR1 reads LNHNV; CDR2 reads YYDKDF (reference sequence). V was shortened by 0 bases and J by 8 bases, with 10 bases between the two germline ends. This receptor was taken from a female donor with early-stage non-small cell lung cancer. The chain links TRBV15 to TRBJ1-1, with D possibly matching TRBD1 (5 bases). The material sequenced was lung tumor tissue, taken at surgery. The CDR3 region is CATSRDSGEEAFF. The DNA of the CDR3 is TGTGCCACCAGCAGAGATTCGGGGGAGGAAGCTTTCTTT. The variable domain in full, with the rest retrieved from reference TRBV15 and TRBJ1-1, is DAMVIQNPRYQVTQFGKPVTLSCSQTLNHNVMYWYQQKSSQAPKLLFHYYDKDFNNEADTPDNFQSRRPNTSFCFLDIRSPGLGDTAMYLCATSRDSGEEAFFGQGTRLTVV.